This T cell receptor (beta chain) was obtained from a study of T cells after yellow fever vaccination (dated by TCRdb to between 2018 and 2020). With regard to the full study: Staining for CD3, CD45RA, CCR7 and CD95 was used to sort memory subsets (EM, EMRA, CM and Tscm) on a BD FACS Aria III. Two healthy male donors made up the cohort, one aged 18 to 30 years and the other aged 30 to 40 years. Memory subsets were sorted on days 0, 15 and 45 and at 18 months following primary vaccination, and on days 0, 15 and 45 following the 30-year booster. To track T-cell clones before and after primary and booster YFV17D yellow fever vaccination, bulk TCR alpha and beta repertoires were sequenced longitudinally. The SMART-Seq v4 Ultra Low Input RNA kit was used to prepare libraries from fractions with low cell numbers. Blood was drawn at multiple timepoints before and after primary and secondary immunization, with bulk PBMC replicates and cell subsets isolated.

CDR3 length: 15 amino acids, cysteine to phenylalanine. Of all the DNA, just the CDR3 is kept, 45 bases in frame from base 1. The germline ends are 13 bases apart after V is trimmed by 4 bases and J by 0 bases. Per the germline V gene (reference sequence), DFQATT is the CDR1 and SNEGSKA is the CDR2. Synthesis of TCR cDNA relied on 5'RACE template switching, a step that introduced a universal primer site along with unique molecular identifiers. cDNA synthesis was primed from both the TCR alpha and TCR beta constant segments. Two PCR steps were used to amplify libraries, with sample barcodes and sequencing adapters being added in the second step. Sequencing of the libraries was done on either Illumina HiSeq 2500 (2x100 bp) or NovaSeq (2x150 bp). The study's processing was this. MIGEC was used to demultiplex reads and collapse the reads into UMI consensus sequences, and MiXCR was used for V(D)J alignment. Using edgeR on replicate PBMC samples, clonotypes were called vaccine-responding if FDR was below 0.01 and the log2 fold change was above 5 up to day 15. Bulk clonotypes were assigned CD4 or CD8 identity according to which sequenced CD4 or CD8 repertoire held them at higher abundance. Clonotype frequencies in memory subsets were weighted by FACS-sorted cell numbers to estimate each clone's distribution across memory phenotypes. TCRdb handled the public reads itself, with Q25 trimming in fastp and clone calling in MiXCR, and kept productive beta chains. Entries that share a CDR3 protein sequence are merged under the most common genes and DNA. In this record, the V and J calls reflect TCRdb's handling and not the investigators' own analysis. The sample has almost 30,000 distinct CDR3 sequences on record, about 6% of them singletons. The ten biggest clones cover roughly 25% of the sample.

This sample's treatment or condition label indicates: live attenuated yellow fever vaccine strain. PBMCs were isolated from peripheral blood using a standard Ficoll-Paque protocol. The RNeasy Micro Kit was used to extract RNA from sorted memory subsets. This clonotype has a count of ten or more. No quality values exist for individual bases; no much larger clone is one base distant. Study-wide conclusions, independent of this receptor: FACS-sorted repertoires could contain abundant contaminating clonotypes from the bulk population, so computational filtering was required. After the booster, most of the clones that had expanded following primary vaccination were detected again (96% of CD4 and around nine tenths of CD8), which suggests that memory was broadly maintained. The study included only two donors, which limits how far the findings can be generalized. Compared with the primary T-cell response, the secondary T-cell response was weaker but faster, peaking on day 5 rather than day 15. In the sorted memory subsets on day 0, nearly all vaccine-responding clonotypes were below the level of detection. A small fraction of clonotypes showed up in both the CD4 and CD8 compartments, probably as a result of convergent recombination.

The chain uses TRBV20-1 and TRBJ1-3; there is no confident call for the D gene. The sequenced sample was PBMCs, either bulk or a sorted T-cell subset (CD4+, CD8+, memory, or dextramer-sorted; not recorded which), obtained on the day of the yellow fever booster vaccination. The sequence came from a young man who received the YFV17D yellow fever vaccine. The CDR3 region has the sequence CSATSGTNSGNTIYF. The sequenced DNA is TGCAGTGCTACCTCGGGAACTAACTCTGGAAACACCATATATTTT.